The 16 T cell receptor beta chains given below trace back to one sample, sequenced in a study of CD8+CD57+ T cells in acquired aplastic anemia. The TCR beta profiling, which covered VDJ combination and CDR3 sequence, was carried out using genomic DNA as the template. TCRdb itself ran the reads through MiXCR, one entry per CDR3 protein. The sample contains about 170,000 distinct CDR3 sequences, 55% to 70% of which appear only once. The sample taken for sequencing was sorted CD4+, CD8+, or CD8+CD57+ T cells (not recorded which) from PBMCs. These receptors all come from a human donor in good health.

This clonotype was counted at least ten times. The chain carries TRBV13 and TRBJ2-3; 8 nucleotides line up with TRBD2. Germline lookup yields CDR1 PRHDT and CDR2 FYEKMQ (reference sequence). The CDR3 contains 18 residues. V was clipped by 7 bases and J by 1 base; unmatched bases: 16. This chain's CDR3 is CASISSGSGASGTDTQYF. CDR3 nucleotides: TGTGCCAGCATAAGCAGCGGGAGTGGCGCTAGTGGCACAGATACGCAGTATTTT.

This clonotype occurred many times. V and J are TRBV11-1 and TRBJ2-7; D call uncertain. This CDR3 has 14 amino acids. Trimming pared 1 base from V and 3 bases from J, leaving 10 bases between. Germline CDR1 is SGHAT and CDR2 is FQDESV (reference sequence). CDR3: CASSLDDPNYEQYF. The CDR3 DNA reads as TGTGCCAGCAGCTTAGATGATCCAAACTACGAGCAGTACTTC.

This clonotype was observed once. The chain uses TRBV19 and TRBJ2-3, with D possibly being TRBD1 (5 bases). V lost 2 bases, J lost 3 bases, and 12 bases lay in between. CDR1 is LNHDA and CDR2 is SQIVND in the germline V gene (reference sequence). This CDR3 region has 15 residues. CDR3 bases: TGTGCCAGTAGTATACGTGCAGGGATGACAGATACGCAGTATTTT. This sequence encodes CASSIRAGMTDTQYF.

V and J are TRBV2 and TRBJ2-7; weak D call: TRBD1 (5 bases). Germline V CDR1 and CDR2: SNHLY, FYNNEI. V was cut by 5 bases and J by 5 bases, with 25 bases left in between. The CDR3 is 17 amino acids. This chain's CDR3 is CASSPTPDRLAVNEQYF. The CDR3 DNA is TGTGCCAGCAGTCCCACCCCTGACAGATTGGCAGTCAACGAGCAGTACTTC.

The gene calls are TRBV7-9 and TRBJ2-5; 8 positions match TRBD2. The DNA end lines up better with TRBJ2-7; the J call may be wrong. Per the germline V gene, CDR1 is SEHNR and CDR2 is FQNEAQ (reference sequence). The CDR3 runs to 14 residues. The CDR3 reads CASSLSSGSNEQYF. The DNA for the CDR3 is TGTGCCAGCAGCTTATCCAGCGGGAGCAACGAGCAGTACTTC.

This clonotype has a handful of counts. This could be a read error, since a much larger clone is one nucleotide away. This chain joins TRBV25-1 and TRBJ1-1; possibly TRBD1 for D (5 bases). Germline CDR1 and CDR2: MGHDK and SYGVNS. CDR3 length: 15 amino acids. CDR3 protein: CVSSQDPGRYTEAFF. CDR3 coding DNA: TGCGTCAGCAGCCAAGATCCAGGGAGGTACACTGAAGCTTTCTTT.

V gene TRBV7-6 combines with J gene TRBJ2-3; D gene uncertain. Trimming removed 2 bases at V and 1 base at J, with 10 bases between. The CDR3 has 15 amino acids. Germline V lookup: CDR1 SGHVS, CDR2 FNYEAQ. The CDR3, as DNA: TGTGCCAGCAGCTTACCTGGCGGACGCACAGATACGCAGTATTTT. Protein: CASSLPGGRTDTQYF.

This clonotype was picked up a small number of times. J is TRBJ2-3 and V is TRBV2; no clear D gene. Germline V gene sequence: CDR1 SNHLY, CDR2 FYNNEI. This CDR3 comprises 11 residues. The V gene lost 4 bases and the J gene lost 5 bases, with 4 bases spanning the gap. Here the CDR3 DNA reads TGTGCCAGCAGTGTCTTAGATACGCAGTATTTT. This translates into CASSVLDTQYF.

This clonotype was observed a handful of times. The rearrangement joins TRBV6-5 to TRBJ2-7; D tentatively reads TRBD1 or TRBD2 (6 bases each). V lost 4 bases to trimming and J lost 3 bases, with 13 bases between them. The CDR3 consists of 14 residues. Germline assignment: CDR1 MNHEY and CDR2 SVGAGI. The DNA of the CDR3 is TGTGCCAGCAGTTTCAACGGGGGCCTCTACGAGCAGTACTTC. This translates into CASSFNGGLYEQYF.

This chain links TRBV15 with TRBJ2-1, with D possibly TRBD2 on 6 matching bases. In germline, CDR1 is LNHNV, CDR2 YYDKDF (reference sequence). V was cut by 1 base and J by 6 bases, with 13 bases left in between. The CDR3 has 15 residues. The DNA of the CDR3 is TGTGCCACCAGCAGAGTAGCGGTTCAGACCAATGAGCAGTTCTTC. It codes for CATSRVAVQTNEQFF.

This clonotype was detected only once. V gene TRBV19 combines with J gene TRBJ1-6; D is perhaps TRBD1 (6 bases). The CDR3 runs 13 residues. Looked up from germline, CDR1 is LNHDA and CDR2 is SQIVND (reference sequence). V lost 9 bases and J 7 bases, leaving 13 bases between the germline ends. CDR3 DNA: TGTGCCAGCGCTTTCAGGGGAAATTCACCCCTCCACTTT. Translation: CASAFRGNSPLHF.

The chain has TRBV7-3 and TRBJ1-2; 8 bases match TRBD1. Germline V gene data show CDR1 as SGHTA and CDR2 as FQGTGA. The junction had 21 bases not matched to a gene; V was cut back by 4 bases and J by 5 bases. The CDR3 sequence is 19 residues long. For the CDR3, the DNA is TGTGCCAGCAGCTCCTACCTACTTGACAGGGGACCCACCATATATGGCTACACCTTC. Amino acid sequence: CASSSYLLDRGPTIYGYTF.

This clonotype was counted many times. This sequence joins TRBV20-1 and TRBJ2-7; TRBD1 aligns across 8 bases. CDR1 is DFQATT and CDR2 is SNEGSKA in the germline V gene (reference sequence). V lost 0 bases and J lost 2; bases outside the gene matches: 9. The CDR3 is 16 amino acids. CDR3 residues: CSARDRTGGPTYEQYF. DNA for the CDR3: TGCAGTGCTAGAGACCGAACAGGGGGACCCACCTACGAGCAGTACTTC.

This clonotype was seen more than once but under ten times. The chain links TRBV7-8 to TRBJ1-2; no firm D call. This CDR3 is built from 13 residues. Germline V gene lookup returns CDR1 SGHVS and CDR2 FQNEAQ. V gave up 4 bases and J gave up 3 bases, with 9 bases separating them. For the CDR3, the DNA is TGTGCCAGCAGCTCGGCGGGAGACTATGGCTACACCTTC. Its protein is CASSSAGDYGYTF.

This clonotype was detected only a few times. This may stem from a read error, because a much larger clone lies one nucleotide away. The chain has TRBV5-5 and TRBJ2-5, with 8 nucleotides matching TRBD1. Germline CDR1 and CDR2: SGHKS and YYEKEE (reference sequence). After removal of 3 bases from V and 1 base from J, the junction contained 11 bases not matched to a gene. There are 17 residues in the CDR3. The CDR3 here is CASSSDVGRGLQETQYF. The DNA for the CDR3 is TGTGCCAGCAGCTCGGATGTAGGCAGGGGGCTCCAAGAGACCCAGTACTTC.

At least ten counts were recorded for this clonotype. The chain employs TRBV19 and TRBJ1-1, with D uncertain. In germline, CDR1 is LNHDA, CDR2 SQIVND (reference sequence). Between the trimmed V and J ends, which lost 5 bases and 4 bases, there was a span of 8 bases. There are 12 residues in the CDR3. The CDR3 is CASSAGITEAFF. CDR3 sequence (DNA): TGTGCCAGTAGTGCGGGCATCACTGAAGCTTTCTTT.